This TCR beta chain stems from a study of shared clonotypes between healthy human individuals. Overall study results and limits: The expectation was that sequencing depth would affect clonotype sharing among donors.

Concerning this clone itself: The antigen is undetermined.

Some clones are missing from TCRdb's copy, which holds only in-frame ones; the method was immunoSEQ multiplex PCR. There are about 1 million clones in the sample; about 70% occur only once, and 1.5% lies in the top ten. The CDR3 covers 14 residues. V dropped 3 bases and J dropped 6 bases, with 15 bases sitting between them. CDR1 is MGHRA, CDR2 YSYEKL, per germline. CD4+ cells were split into CD45RA+ naive and CD45RA-negative memory subsets. The receptor comes from a young man in good health. Sequencing input: memory CD4+ T cells sorted from blood. Subset reported: CD45RA-negative fraction. V gene TRBV4-1 combines with J gene TRBJ2-7, with D hard to call. In DNA form, the CDR3 reads TGCGCCAGCAGCCAGGTCGCGAGGTTAACCGAGCAGTACTTC. This encodes CASSQVARLTEQYF.